The 14 T cell receptor beta chains reported below all come from one sample, sequenced in a study of blood T cell repertoires in COVID-19. Only in-frame clones appear in the TCRdb table, and some are missing; sequencing was by immunoSEQ multiplex PCR. The sample carries 95,000 to 110,000 clones, about 91% recorded once. Sequencing input: peripheral blood. The receptor source for this set is a human donor in a cohort sampled during active COVID-19.

The genes are TRBV5-4 and TRBJ2-5; TRBD2 matches 10 bases. Germline V gene lookup returns CDR1 SGHNT and CDR2 YYREEE (reference sequence). This CDR3 contains 16 residues. After removal of 0 bases from V and 3 bases from J, the junction contained 5 bases not matched to a gene. For the CDR3, the DNA is TGTGCCAGCAGCTTGGCGCCTAGCGGGAGTGAAGAGACCCAGTACTTC. Its translation is CASSLAPSGSEETQYF.

This clone was seen only once. The chain has TRBV6-6 and TRBJ1-1, with no clear D. Trimming cost V 2 bases and J 2 bases, with 12 bases left between them. Looked up from germline, CDR1 is MNHNY and CDR2 is SVGAGI (reference sequence). This CDR3 has 15 residues. The CDR3 bases are TGTGCCAGCAGTTACCTACCGCCCCCAAACACTGAAGCTTTCTTT. This translates into CASSYLPPPNTEAFF.

This clone occurred once. The chain is built from TRBV3-1 (or the pseudogene TRBV3-2) and TRBJ2-1; possible D gene TRBD2, 6 bases. Per the germline V gene, CDR1 is LGHDT and CDR2 is YNNKEL (reference sequence). Deletions cut 4 bases from V and 6 bases from J, with 16 bases between. This CDR3 is built from 15 residues. For the CDR3, the DNA is TGTGCCAGCAGCCCCTTGGCGGGGTCCCGCAATGAGCAGTTCTTC. It yields the protein CASSPLAGSRNEQFF.

The J gene is TRBJ2-1, the V gene TRBV7-3; 10 nucleotides align to TRBD2. The germline CDR1 and CDR2 sequences are SGHTA and FQGTGA. The ends lost 0 bases at V and 15 bases at J; junction bases unmatched: 5. This CDR3 contains 13 residues. CDR3 nucleotide sequence: TGTGCCAGCAGCTTAACTAGCGGGGGGCGCGGGTTCTTC. This codes for CASSLTSGGRGFF.

The chain couples TRBV4-3 to TRBJ1-2; maybe TRBD1 (6 bases). Per germline, CDR1 LGHNA and CDR2 YSLEER. The CDR3 covers 12 residues. Trimming took 5 bases from V and 8 from J, leaving 12 bases between them. The CDR3 loop is CASSGEGGGYTF. DNA of the CDR3: TGCGCCAGCAGCGGCGAAGGGGGAGGCTACACCTTC.

This clone was picked up one time. This chain connects TRBV4-3 to TRBJ2-1; 12 nucleotides agree with TRBD2. Germline V gene lookup returns CDR1 LGHNA and CDR2 YSLEER. The CDR3 sequence is 15 residues long. V lost 1 base, J lost 5 bases, and 0 bases stayed unmatched. CDR3 in DNA: TGCGCCAGCAGCCAAGGACTAGCGGGAGACAATGAGCAGTTCTTC. It encodes CASSQGLAGDNEQFF.

The CDR3 loop is CSVDRVMLANYGYTF. CDR3 in DNA: TGCAGCGTTGACCGAGTTATGTTAGCTAACTATGGCTACACCTTC. V usage is TRBV29-1 and J usage is TRBJ1-2; D gene unclear. Between the trimmed V and J ends, which lost 3 bases and 0 bases, there was a span of 14 bases. The CDR3 has 15 residues. Germline CDR1 and CDR2: SQVTM and ANQGSEA.

This rearrangement joins TRBV5-6 to TRBJ2-5; 9 bases are a match to TRBD1. The V gene end was trimmed by 6 bases and the J gene end by 5 bases; junction bases not matched to a gene: 5. The CDR3 is 13 amino acids. CDR1 is SGHDT and CDR2 is YYEEEE in the germline V gene. The CDR3 DNA follows: TGTGCCAGCACCAGGACAGGGGAGGAGACCCAGTACTTC. It codes for CASTRTGEETQYF.

A single count supports this clone. A junction end diverges from the germline sequence, so it may reflect a read error. This chain joins TRBV7-7 and TRBJ1-1; D is uncertain. The CDR3 is 13 residues long. Germline CDR1 SSHAT, CDR2 FNYEAQ (reference sequence). The CDR3 loop reads CASSLSVNTEAFF. As DNA, the CDR3 is TGTGCTAGCAGCCTCTCAGTGAACACTGAAGCTTTCTTT.

J is TRBJ1-6 and V is TRBV27, with 8 bases that match TRBD1. The CDR3 runs 16 residues. CDR1 is MNHEY, CDR2 SMNVEV, per germline (reference sequence). With 0 bases clipped from V and 10 bases from J, the junction kept 8 bases outside the gene matches. The CDR3 DNA sequence: TGTGCCAGCAGTTTATCGTGGCAGGGGGCGGGATCACCCCTCCACTTT. Protein sequence: CASSLSWQGAGSPLHF.

CDR3 in DNA: TGTGCCAGCAGTTATGTAAGGACAACTGAAGCTTTCTTT. This translates into CASSYVRTTEAFF. This chain uses TRBV6-2 or TRBV6-3 with TRBJ1-1; D possibly corresponds to TRBD1 (5 bases). The V end was cut by 3 bases, the J end by 5 bases, with 10 bases between. The CDR3 runs 13 residues. The germline CDR1 and CDR2 sequences are MNHEY and SVGEGT.

A few counts support this clone. The gene calls are TRBV9 and TRBJ1-2; D perhaps matches TRBD1 (5 bases). This CDR3 is 15 amino acids long. Germline CDR1 and CDR2: SGDLS and YYNGEE. V lost 4 bases and J lost 5, with 18 bases in between. The CDR3 loop is CASSPGGTDTYGYTF. The CDR3, as DNA: TGTGCCAGCAGCCCCGGAGGGACGGATACATATGGCTACACCTTC.

This clone has only one observation. The rearrangement uses TRBV7-8 and TRBJ1-5; perhaps TRBD1 as D (5 bases). Germline V gene sequence: CDR1 SGHVS, CDR2 FQNEAQ. The V end was cut by 5 bases, the J end by 2 bases, with 10 bases between. This CDR3 comprises 14 residues. The CDR3 protein is CASSPGQGNQPQHF. CDR3 nucleotides: TGTGCCAGCAGCCCCGGACAAGGCAATCAGCCCCAGCATTTT. Full variable domain (rest looked up from reference TRBV7-8 and TRBJ1-5): GAGVSQSPRYKVAKRGQDVALRCDPISGHVSLFWYQQALGQGPEFLTYFQNEAQLDKSGLPSDRFFAERPEGSVSTLKIQRTQQEDSAVYLCASSPGQGNQPQHFGDGTRLSIL.

A few counts support this clone. This chain joins TRBV10-1 and TRBJ2-1; a weak D match, TRBD1 (5 bases). Trimming removed 3 bases from V and 7 bases from J, with 13 bases in between. The CDR3 loop spans 14 amino acids. The germline V gene has CDR1 WNHNN and CDR2 SYGVQD (reference sequence). CDR3 DNA sequence: TGCGCCAGCAGTGATAGGCCAGGGTGGAATGAGCAGTTCTTC. Translated: CASSDRPGWNEQFF.